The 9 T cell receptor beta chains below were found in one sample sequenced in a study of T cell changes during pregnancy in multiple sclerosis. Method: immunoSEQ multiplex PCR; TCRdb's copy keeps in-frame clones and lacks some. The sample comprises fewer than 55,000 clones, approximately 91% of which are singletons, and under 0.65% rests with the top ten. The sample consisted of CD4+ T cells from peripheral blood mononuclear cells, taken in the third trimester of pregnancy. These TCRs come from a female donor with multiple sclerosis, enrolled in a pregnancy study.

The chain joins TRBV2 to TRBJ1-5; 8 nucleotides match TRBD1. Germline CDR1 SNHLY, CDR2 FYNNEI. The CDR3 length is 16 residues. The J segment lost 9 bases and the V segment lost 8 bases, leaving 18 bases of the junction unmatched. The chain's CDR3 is CASRSPGQAFLWPQHF. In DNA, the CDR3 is TGTGCCAGCCGCTCCCCGGGACAGGCCTTCTTGTGGCCCCAGCATTTT.

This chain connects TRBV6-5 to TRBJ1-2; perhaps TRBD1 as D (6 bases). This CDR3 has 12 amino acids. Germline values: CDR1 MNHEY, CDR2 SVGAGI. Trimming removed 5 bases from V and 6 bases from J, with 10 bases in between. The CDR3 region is CASSAGVHGYTF. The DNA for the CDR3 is TGTGCCAGCAGTGCAGGGGTACATGGCTACACCTTC.

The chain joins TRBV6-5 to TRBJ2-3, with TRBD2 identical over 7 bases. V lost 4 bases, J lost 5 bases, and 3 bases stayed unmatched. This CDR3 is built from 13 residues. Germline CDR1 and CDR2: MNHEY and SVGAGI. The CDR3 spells CASSWGGVDTQYF. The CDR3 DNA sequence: TGTGCCAGCAGTTGGGGGGGGGTAGATACGCAGTATTTT.

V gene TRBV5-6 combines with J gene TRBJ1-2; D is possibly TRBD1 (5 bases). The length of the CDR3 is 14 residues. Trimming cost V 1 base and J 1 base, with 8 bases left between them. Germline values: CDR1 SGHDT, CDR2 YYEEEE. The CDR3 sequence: CASSLSTDNYGYTF. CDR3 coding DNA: TGTGCCAGCAGCTTGTCGACAGATAACTATGGCTACACCTTC.

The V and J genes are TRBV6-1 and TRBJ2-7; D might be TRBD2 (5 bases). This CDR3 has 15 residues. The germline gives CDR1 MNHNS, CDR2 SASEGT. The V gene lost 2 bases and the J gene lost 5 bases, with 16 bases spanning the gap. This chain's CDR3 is CASSEMGVAIHEQYF. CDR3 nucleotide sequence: TGTGCCAGCAGTGAAATGGGTGTAGCGATCCACGAGCAGTACTTC.

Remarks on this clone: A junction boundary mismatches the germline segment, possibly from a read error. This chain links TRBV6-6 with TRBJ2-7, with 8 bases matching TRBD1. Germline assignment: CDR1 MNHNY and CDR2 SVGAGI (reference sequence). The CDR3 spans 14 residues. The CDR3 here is CACSPPGGPYEQYF. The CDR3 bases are TGTGCCTGCAGTCCTCCAGGGGGCCCCTACGAGCAGTACTTC.

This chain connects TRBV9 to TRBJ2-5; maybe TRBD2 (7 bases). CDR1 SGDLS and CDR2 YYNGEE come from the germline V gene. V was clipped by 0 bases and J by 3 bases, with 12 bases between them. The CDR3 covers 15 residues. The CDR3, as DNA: TGTGCCAGCAGCGTAGCGGGCGGGGGCGAAGAGACCCAGTACTTC. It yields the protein CASSVAGGGEETQYF.

The CDR3 protein is CASSENRGDSPLHF. CDR3 DNA: TGTGCCAGCAGTGAAAACAGGGGGGATTCACCCCTCCACTTT. This chain links TRBV2 with TRBJ1-6; 8 bases align to TRBD1. The junction had 2 bases not matched to a gene; V was cut back by 2 bases and J by 8 bases. There are 14 residues in the CDR3. Per the germline V gene, CDR1 is SNHLY and CDR2 is FYNNEI.

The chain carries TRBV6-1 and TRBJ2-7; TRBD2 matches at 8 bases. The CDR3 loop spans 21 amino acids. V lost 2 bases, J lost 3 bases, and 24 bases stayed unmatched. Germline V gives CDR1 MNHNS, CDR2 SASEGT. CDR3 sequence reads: CASSERWRGGGPAGGYYEQYF. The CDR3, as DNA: TGTGCCAGCAGTGAAAGGTGGCGGGGCGGGGGGCCTGCTGGAGGGTACTACGAGCAGTACTTC.